These 7 T cell receptor beta chains came from one sample sequenced in a study of blood T cell repertoires in COVID-19. TCRdb keeps only in-frame clones here, not all; method: immunoSEQ multiplex PCR. Of 300,000 to 400,000 clones in the sample, less than 90% were seen once. The sequenced sample was PBMCs or T cells enriched from blood (not recorded which). The origin of the receptors is a woman in her twenties or thirties who had recovered from COVID-19.

V and J are TRBV27 and TRBJ2-1; 11 bases agree with TRBD2. Trimming at V came to 5 bases and at J to 7 bases, leaving 7 bases not matched to a gene. CDR1 and CDR2 from the germline V gene are MNHEY and SMNVEV (reference sequence). The CDR3 is 15 residues long. The CDR3: CASSQGLAGANEQFF. For the CDR3, the DNA is TGTGCCAGCAGTCAAGGACTAGCGGGTGCTAATGAGCAGTTCTTC.

This clone occurred once. The chain uses TRBV28 and TRBJ1-5; the D gene is possibly TRBD1 (5 bases). The CDR3 is 16 residues long. Germline V gene sequence: CDR1 MDHEN, CDR2 SYDVKM. The V and J ends lost 3 bases and 6 bases respectively, with 18 bases between them. CDR3 in amino acids: CASSFSGQGVGQPQHF. Written as DNA, the CDR3 is TGTGCCAGCAGTTTCTCCGGGCAAGGGGTTGGTCAGCCCCAGCATTTT.

This clone was detected only once. The chain recombines TRBV12-3 or TRBV12-4 with TRBJ2-1; unclear D gene. The CDR3 sequence is 13 residues long. The ends were cut back, 5 bases at V and 7 bases at J, with 12 bases in the middle. CDR3 sequence reads: CASSPLITNEQFF. The CDR3 DNA follows: TGTGCCAGCAGTCCGCTCATAACAAATGAGCAGTTCTTC.

The genes are TRBV4-1 and TRBJ1-1, with D unclear. Per the germline V gene, CDR1 is MGHRA and CDR2 is YSYEKL. CDR3 length: 16 amino acids. V dropped 0 bases and J dropped 1 base, with 12 bases sitting between them. Here the CDR3 reads CASSQDVSQRNTEAFF. CDR3 coding DNA: TGCGCCAGCAGCCAAGATGTATCACAGAGGAACACTGAAGCTTTCTTT.

CDR3 sequence: CASSIGRDRLMNTEAFF. CDR3 coding DNA: TGTGCCAGTAGTATAGGGCGGGACCGCCTTATGAACACTGAAGCTTTCTTT. The chain recombines TRBV19 with TRBJ1-1; D possibly corresponds to TRBD1 (5 bases). Trimming removed 1 base at V and 0 bases at J, with 15 bases between. Germline V CDR1 and CDR2: LNHDA, SQIVND (reference sequence). This CDR3 has 17 residues. Complete variable domain (other parts from reference TRBV19 and TRBJ1-1): DGGITQSPKYLFRKEGQNVTLSCEQNLNHDAMYWYRQDPGQGLRLIYYSQIVNDFQKGDIAEGYSVSREKKESFPLTVTSAQKNPTAFYLCASSIGRDRLMNTEAFFGQGTRLTVV.

The chain joins TRBV9 to TRBJ2-3; D is unclear. The germline V gene has CDR1 SGDLS and CDR2 YYNGEE. The V end lost 0 bases, the J end lost 0 bases, and 11 bases lay between the germline ends. The CDR3 loop spans 16 amino acids. The CDR3 DNA reads as TGTGCCAGCAGCGTAGAGGCAGGTTCTAGCACAGATACGCAGTATTTT. This codes for CASSVEAGSSTDTQYF.

J is TRBJ1-5 and V is TRBV29-1; D not resolved. The germline CDR1 and CDR2 sequences are SQVTM and ANQGSEA. This CDR3 contains 14 residues. Trimming took 8 bases from V and 5 from J, leaving 19 bases between them. CDR3 amino acids: CSPVGAERDQPQHF. The CDR3, as DNA: TGCAGCCCAGTCGGCGCGGAGCGCGATCAGCCCCAGCATTTT.